Below are 28 T cell receptor beta chains sequenced from a single sample in a study of naive and memory T cell subsets. Both TRBC1 and TRBC2 were covered by a beta constant-region primer of two equimolar oligonucleotides. TCRdb reprocessed the UMI-ligation and nested PCR reads with MiXCR, giving one entry per CDR3 protein. The table shows some 150,000 distinct CDR3 sequences, with approximately 17% occurring only once. The sequencing input was naive CD4+ T cells from blood. The receptors come from a human donor in good health.

The V and J genes are TRBV6-1 and TRBJ2-5; tentative D call: TRBD1 (6 bases). CDR3 length: 13 residues. Trimming took off 4 bases at V and 4 bases at J, with 10 bases between the two ends. Germline V CDR1 and CDR2: MNHNS, SASEGT. CDR3 coding DNA: TGTGCCAGCAGTGCCTCGGACAGAGAGACCCAGTACTTC. Amino acids: CASSASDRETQYF.

The J gene is TRBJ1-4, the V gene TRBV14; TRBD1 is a possible D gene (6 bases). This CDR3 spans 16 amino acids. Germline CDR1 is SGHDN and CDR2 is FVKESK. V gave up 1 base and J gave up 8 bases, with 17 bases separating them. CDR3: CASSQVETGTREKLFF. The CDR3 DNA sequence: TGTGCCAGCAGCCAAGTAGAAACAGGGACTAGGGAAAAACTGTTTTTT.

This clonotype showed up just a few times. V usage is TRBV5-1 and J usage is TRBJ2-2, with D possibly being TRBD1 (6 bases). V lost 5 bases and J 7 bases, leaving 12 bases between the germline ends. CDR3 length: 13 residues. Germline CDR1 and CDR2: SGHRS and YFSETQ. CDR3 bases: TGCGCCAGCAGGCCACAGGGCCTCGGGGAGCTGTTTTTT. This encodes CASRPQGLGELFF.

As DNA, the CDR3 is TGCAGTGCTAGAGCCGTTAAAAGGAGCGGGCCTCCCTACAATGAGCAGTTCTTC. Translated, it gives CSARAVKRSGPPYNEQFF. This chain connects TRBV20-1 to TRBJ2-1; a weak D match, TRBD2 (6 bases). Trimming cost V 1 base and J 2 bases, with 21 bases left between them. This CDR3 spans 18 amino acids. Germline V gives CDR1 DFQATT, CDR2 SNEGSKA (reference sequence).

This clonotype has only a few counts. This chain connects TRBV12-3 or TRBV12-4 to TRBJ2-5; D unresolved. V was clipped by 2 bases and J by 3 bases, with 7 bases between them. CDR3 length: 13 residues. This CDR3 reads CASSLPRKETQYF. DNA for the CDR3: TGTGCCAGCAGTTTACCGAGAAAAGAGACCCAGTACTTC.

This clonotype was seen only a few times. The gene calls are TRBV11-1 and TRBJ2-2; D gene uncertain. The length of the CDR3 is 16 residues. Germline V gives CDR1 SGHAT, CDR2 FQDESV (reference sequence). Trimming removed 0 bases at V and 2 bases at J, with 10 bases between. In DNA, the CDR3 is TGTGCCAGCAGCTTAGCGACGACTTTTAACACCGGGGAGCTGTTTTTT. Its protein product is CASSLATTFNTGELFF.

This clonotype was recorded a few times. J is TRBJ1-1 and V is TRBV5-5; weak D call: TRBD1 (5 bases). The germline V and J ends were trimmed by 0 bases and 0 bases, with 6 bases remaining between them. Germline CDR1 reads SGHKS; CDR2 reads YYEKEE (reference sequence). CDR3 size: 14 residues. CDR3 protein: CASSLGRVNTEAFF. CDR3 DNA: TGTGCCAGCAGCTTGGGCAGGGTGAACACTGAAGCTTTCTTT.

Many counts were recorded for this clonotype. The chain links TRBV10-1 to TRBJ2-3; unclear D gene. The CDR3 is made up of 16 amino acids. Trimming stripped 4 bases from V and 2 bases from J, with 16 bases between. Germline V CDR1 and CDR2: WNHNN, SYGVQD (reference sequence). For the CDR3, the DNA is TGCGCCAGCAGTGGTATCATTTCGAGTACCACAGATACGCAGTATTTT. This codes for CASSGIISSTTDTQYF.

The chain is built from TRBV12-3 or TRBV12-4 and TRBJ1-6; D ambiguous. There are 12 residues in the CDR3. Trimming shortened V by 1 base and J by 13 bases, and 8 bases separated the two germline ends. This CDR3 is CASSLGTNPLHF. The CDR3 region has the DNA TGTGCCAGCAGTTTAGGGACCAATCCCCTCCACTTT.

V is TRBV10-3 and J is TRBJ2-7; TRBD1 aligns across 10 bases. In germline, CDR1 is ENHRY, CDR2 SYGVKD. This CDR3 is 13 amino acids long. V trimming: 11 bases; J trimming: 5 bases; junction bases outside the gene matches: 9. The DNA of the CDR3 is TGTGCCGTAAGACAGGGGGCGATTGACGAGCAGTACTTC. Translated, it gives CAVRQGAIDEQYF.

V and J are TRBV4-1 and TRBJ2-7, with 12 positions matching TRBD2. The length of the CDR3 is 15 residues. Looked up from germline, CDR1 is MGHRA and CDR2 is YSYEKL. V lost 8 bases, J lost 2 bases, and 7 bases stayed unmatched. CDR3 region: CASGKTSGRAYEQYF. The CDR3 region has the DNA TGCGCCAGCGGAAAGACTAGCGGGAGAGCCTACGAGCAGTACTTC.

V and J are TRBV5-1 and TRBJ2-7; D possibly corresponds to TRBD1 (6 bases). The CDR3 is made up of 14 amino acids. Germline CDR1 and CDR2: SGHRS and YFSETQ. V was cut by 4 bases and J by 0 bases, with 11 bases left in between. The CDR3: CASSASGASYEQYF. CDR3 sequence (DNA): TGCGCCAGCAGCGCCTCAGGGGCCTCCTACGAGCAGTACTTC.

This sequence joins TRBV14 and TRBJ2-1; 12 nucleotides align to TRBD1. The CDR3 extends over 17 amino acids. With V trimmed by 4 bases and J by 7 bases, 11 bases remained unmatched. The germline V gene has CDR1 SGHDN and CDR2 FVKESK. Here the CDR3 reads CASSRLPGTGGRNEQFF. The CDR3 nucleotides are TGTGCCAGCAGCCGCCTCCCCGGGACAGGGGGCAGAAATGAGCAGTTCTTC.

Only a few counts were recorded for this clonotype. The chain carries TRBV28 and TRBJ1-1; maybe TRBD1 (6 bases). The CDR3 spans 13 residues. The V and J ends lost 6 bases and 2 bases respectively, with 10 bases between them. Per the germline V gene, CDR1 is MDHEN and CDR2 is SYDVKM. The CDR3 nucleotides read TGTGCCAGCAGGGAGGACAGAAACACTGAAGCTTTCTTT. Translating it yields CASREDRNTEAFF. The variable domain in full, completed from reference TRBV28 and TRBJ1-1, reads DVKVTQSSRYLVKRTGEKVFLECVQDMDHENMFWYRQDPGLGLRLIYFSYDVKMKEKGDIPEGYSVSREKKERFSLILESASTNQTSMYLCASREDRNTEAFFGQGTRLTVV.

The gene calls are TRBV5-1 and TRBJ1-2; no firm D call. The V gene's germline CDR1 is SGHRS and CDR2 YFSETQ. The CDR3 runs 13 residues. V gave up 7 bases and J gave up 7 bases, with 17 bases separating them. The CDR3 loop is CASGRETEAGYTF. The CDR3, as DNA: TGCGCCAGCGGCCGAGAGACCGAGGCTGGCTACACCTTC.

This clonotype was observed a handful of times. The V call is TRBV7-2, the J call TRBJ2-2; TRBD2 agrees at 9 bases. The trim removed 1 base at V and 0 bases at J, leaving 6 bases unmatched. The CDR3 has 18 amino acids. CDR1 and CDR2 (germline): SGHTA, FQGNSA. CDR3 coding DNA: TGTGCCAGCAGCTTAGACGGGCTAGCGGGGACGAACACCGGGGAGCTGTTTTTT. Encoded protein: CASSLDGLAGTNTGELFF.

The CDR3 protein is CASSGQGADSPLHF. The DNA for the CDR3 is TGTGCCAGCTCCGGACAGGGGGCTGATTCACCCCTCCACTTT. V and J are TRBV18 and TRBJ1-6; TRBD1 aligns across 11 bases. Per the germline V gene, CDR1 is KGHSH and CDR2 is LQKENI. J lost 8 bases, V lost 6 bases, and 3 bases had no gene match. CDR3 length equals 14 residues.

This clonotype was recorded at least ten times. The chain is built from TRBV10-3 and TRBJ2-3, with 10 bases identical to TRBD2. The CDR3 is 14 residues long. CDR1 is ENHRY and CDR2 is SYGVKD in the germline V gene. The trim removed 7 bases at V and 3 bases at J, leaving 4 bases unmatched. CDR3: CAIKAGGSTDTQYF. In DNA form, the CDR3 reads TGTGCCATCAAAGCGGGAGGGTCGACAGATACGCAGTATTTT.

This clonotype was counted between two and nine times. This chain connects TRBV20-1 to TRBJ1-1; maybe TRBD1 (5 bases). The germline V gene has CDR1 DFQATT and CDR2 SNEGSKA (reference sequence). This CDR3 comprises 16 residues. V was trimmed by 3 bases and J by 0 bases, leaving 17 bases between them. The CDR3 DNA is TGCAGTGCTAGCCAGATTGGGGGACGGATGAACACTGAAGCTTTCTTT. Translation gives CSASQIGGRMNTEAFF.

This chain connects TRBV6-5 to TRBJ2-7; perhaps TRBD1 as D (7 bases). This CDR3 is 13 amino acids long. Germline V gene data show CDR1 as MNHEY and CDR2 as SVGAGI. V was trimmed by 6 bases and J by 3 bases, leaving 12 bases between them. The DNA for the CDR3 is TGTGCCAGCAGGCGCGGGACAGACTACGAGCAGTACTTC. As protein: CASRRGTDYEQYF.

Points on this clonotype: Germline is not matched at one junction end, which may reflect a read error. V and J are TRBV27 and TRBJ2-1; 8 bases align to TRBD2. CDR3 length: 13 residues. From germline, CDR1 is MNHEY and CDR2 SMNVEV (reference sequence). In nucleotides, the CDR3 is TGTGCCAGCAGTACCTCTTCCGGGACTAGGCGGATCTTC. Amino acid sequence: CASSTSSGTRRIF.

The table lists this clonotype with a few counts. The rearrangement uses TRBV20-1 and TRBJ2-7; 11 bases map to TRBD2. Germline V CDR1 and CDR2: DFQATT, SNEGSKA (reference sequence). V trimming: 0 bases; J trimming: 2 bases; junction bases outside the gene matches: 9. The CDR3 extends over 17 amino acids. This CDR3 is CSAREGSGRAGAYEQYF. CDR3 sequence (DNA): TGCAGTGCTAGAGAGGGTAGCGGGAGGGCCGGGGCCTACGAGCAGTACTTC.

This rearrangement joins TRBV5-1 to TRBJ2-3; TRBD2 aligns across 9 bases. After removal of 4 bases from V and 4 bases from J, the junction contained 10 bases not matched to a gene. There are 16 residues in the CDR3. Per germline, CDR1 SGHRS and CDR2 YFSETQ. The CDR3 spells CASSPLAGVLPDTQYF. CDR3 nucleotides: TGCGCCAGCAGCCCCTTAGCGGGAGTGTTGCCAGATACGCAGTATTTT.

This clonotype turned up a few times. The V and J genes are TRBV7-2 and TRBJ2-5; D is perhaps TRBD2 (6 bases). CDR1 is SGHTA, CDR2 FQGNSA, per germline. This CDR3 spans 15 amino acids. Trimming cost V 3 bases and J 3 bases, with 14 bases left between them. The CDR3 reads CASSLDAGSEETQYF. CDR3 nucleotide sequence: TGTGCCAGCAGCTTGGACGCGGGGTCAGAAGAGACCCAGTACTTC. Full variable domain (rest looked up from reference TRBV7-2 and TRBJ2-5): GAGVSQSPSNKVTEKGKDVELRCDPISGHTALYWYRQSLGQGLEFLIYFQGNSAPDKSGLPSDRFSAERTGGSVSTLTIQRTQQEDSAVYLCASSLDAGSEETQYFGPGTRLLVL.

J is TRBJ2-7 and V is TRBV29-1; no clear D. This CDR3 has 15 amino acids. Deletions cut 5 bases from V and 0 bases from J, with 17 bases between. From germline, CDR1 is SQVTM and CDR2 ANQGSEA. The CDR3 is CSVTWATGGSYEQYF. The CDR3 bases are TGCAGCGTTACCTGGGCGACGGGTGGCTCCTACGAGCAGTACTTC.

Only a few counts were recorded for this clonotype. This sequence joins TRBV2 and TRBJ2-1, with TRBD1 matching 9 bases. Germline CDR1 SNHLY, CDR2 FYNNEI. The CDR3 has 16 amino acids. The V gene end was trimmed by 5 bases and the J gene end by 8 bases; junction bases not matched to a gene: 13. CDR3 in DNA: TGTGCCAGCAGTCCAATAGGGTGGGGACAGGGTGATGAGCAGTTCTTC. This gives the protein CASSPIGWGQGDEQFF.

On this clonotype itself: One end of the junction fails to match germline, which may point to a read error. The chain is built from TRBV6-9 and TRBJ1-5; no firm D call. The CDR3 has 11 residues. CDR1 is MNHGY and CDR2 is SVAAGI in the germline V gene. The CDR3 reads CASRINQPQHF. The CDR3 DNA follows: TGTGCCAGCAGAATCAATCAGCCTCAGCATTTT.

Only a few counts were recorded for this clonotype. The CDR3 protein is CASSSERGAGANVLTF. Here the CDR3 DNA reads TGTGCCAGCAGCTCGGAGCGGGGGGCCGGGGCCAACGTCCTGACTTTC. V usage is TRBV7-1 and J usage is TRBJ2-6; TRBD2 aligns across 9 bases. TRBV7-1 is designated an ORF whose function remains uncertain. The CDR3 has 16 amino acids. V shed 3 bases, J shed 4 bases, and the junction held 4 bases outside the gene matches.